This entry lists 26 T cell receptor beta chains sequenced from one sample in a study of shared clonotypes between healthy human individuals. TCRdb's table, derived via immunoSEQ multiplex PCR, lists solely in-frame clones and lacks some. This sample has about 1 million clones, with about three quarters found just once. Specimen: memory CD4+ T cells sorted from blood. Stated subset: CD45RA-negative fraction. Every receptor here comes from a man younger than 30 in good health.

V usage is TRBV10-1 and J usage is TRBJ2-7, with D perhaps matching TRBD1 or TRBD2 (6 bases each). The CDR3 runs to 14 residues. Trimming stripped 9 bases from V and 3 bases from J, with 18 bases between. From germline, CDR1 is WNHNN and CDR2 SYGVQD (reference sequence). The CDR3 sequence is CASAGQGLLYEQYF. The CDR3 DNA follows: TGCGCCAGTGCGGGACAAGGATTACTCTACGAGCAGTACTTC.

The V and J genes are TRBV9 and TRBJ2-2; tentative D call: TRBD2 (5 bases). The CDR3 is made up of 14 amino acids. The V gene's germline CDR1 is SGDLS and CDR2 YYNGEE. The V gene lost 1 base and the J gene lost 7 bases, with 11 bases spanning the gap. In DNA, the CDR3 is TGTGCCAGCAGCGTATACAAAGGGAGCGGGGAGCTGTTTTTT. Its protein is CASSVYKGSGELFF.

V is TRBV9 and J is TRBJ2-5, with D possibly matching TRBD1 (6 bases). V was clipped by 1 base and J by 4 bases, with 14 bases between them. This CDR3 region has 15 residues. The germline CDR1 and CDR2 sequences are SGDLS and YYNGEE. The CDR3 spells CASSVLQGLGETQYF. The DNA for the CDR3 is TGTGCCAGCAGCGTATTACAGGGTCTAGGAGAGACCCAGTACTTC.

This clone has only a few counts. The V gene is TRBV10-3, the J gene TRBJ1-5; the D is unclear. CDR1 and CDR2 (germline): ENHRY, SYGVKD. The CDR3 is 17 amino acids. Deletions cut 0 bases from V and 0 bases from J, with 12 bases between. As DNA, the CDR3 is TGTGCCATCAGTGAGTCGAAGGCAGACCCTAGCAATCAGCCCCAGCATTTT. Its translation: CAISESKADPSNQPQHF.

A few counts support this clone. Other DNA sequences from this sample encode an identical CDR3 as well. The chain links TRBV7-2 to TRBJ1-4; 9 nucleotides align to TRBD1. The CDR3 contains 14 residues. Trimming cost V 4 bases and J 7 bases; bases outside gene matches: 4. Germline CDR1 and CDR2: SGHTA and FQGNSA. CDR3 amino acids: CASSSGQGGEKLFF. In nucleotides, the CDR3 is TGTGCCAGCAGCTCGGGACAGGGTGGTGAAAAACTGTTTTTT. The full variable domain, rest sourced from reference TRBV7-2 and TRBJ1-4, is GAGVSQSPSNKVTEKGKDVELRCDPISGHTALYWYRQSLGQGLEFLIYFQGNSAPDKSGLPSDRFSAERTGGSVSTLTIQRTQQEDSAVYLCASSSGQGGEKLFFGSGTQLSVL.

For this clone: The same CDR3 can be traced to other DNA sequences in this sample. This chain's CDR3 is CASRGTVNTGELFF. CDR3 in DNA: TGTGCCAGCAGGGGGACAGTAAACACCGGGGAGCTGTTTTTT. The V and J genes are TRBV9 and TRBJ2-2; 7 nucleotides line up with TRBD1. The CDR3 runs 14 residues. The V segment lost 5 bases and the J segment 2 bases; nucleotides outside the gene matches: 3. Germline V gene data show CDR1 as SGDLS and CDR2 as YYNGEE.

This chain links TRBV4-1 with TRBJ2-5, with TRBD2 matching 9 bases. In germline, CDR1 is MGHRA, CDR2 YSYEKL. The CDR3 runs 15 residues. Trimming cost V 5 bases and J 5 bases; bases outside gene matches: 9. CDR3 region: CASSSSGLAGETQYF. In nucleotides, the CDR3 is TGCGCCAGCAGCTCCTCGGGACTAGCAGGGGAGACCCAGTACTTC.

CDR3 nucleotide sequence: TGCGCCAGCAGCTCTAAAGGGACGATGAACACTGAAGCTTTCTTT. Protein sequence: CASSSKGTMNTEAFF. This chain joins TRBV5-1 and TRBJ1-1; weak D call: TRBD1 (5 bases). Germline CDR1 and CDR2: SGHRS and YFSETQ. The V end was cut by 3 bases, the J end by 0 bases, with 12 bases between. There are 15 residues in the CDR3. The full variable domain, completed using reference TRBV5-1 and TRBJ1-1, is KAGVTQTPRYLIKTRGQQVTLSCSPISGHRSVSWYQQTPGQGLQFLFEYFSETQRNKGNFPGRFSGRQFSNSRSEMNVSTLELGDSALYLCASSSKGTMNTEAFFGQGTRLTVV.

The CDR3 DNA reads as TGCGCCAGCAGCTTGGACGGGATAGGCCCAGATACGCAGTATTTT. Amino acid sequence: CASSLDGIGPDTQYF. The chain carries TRBV5-1 and TRBJ2-3; D is perhaps TRBD2 (5 bases). The CDR3 is made up of 15 amino acids. Trimming took off 0 bases at V and 4 bases at J, with 12 bases between the two ends. CDR1 and CDR2 from the germline V gene are SGHRS and YFSETQ. The whole variable domain, filled in from reference TRBV5-1 and TRBJ2-3, reads KAGVTQTPRYLIKTRGQQVTLSCSPISGHRSVSWYQQTPGQGLQFLFEYFSETQRNKGNFPGRFSGRQFSNSRSEMNVSTLELGDSALYLCASSLDGIGPDTQYFGPGTRLTVL.

The chain is built from TRBV4-2 and TRBJ2-3; 7 bases are shared with TRBD2. The CDR3 consists of 16 residues. The trim removed 2 bases at V and 2 bases at J, leaving 7 bases unmatched. Germline CDR1 LGHNA, CDR2 YNFKEQ. The CDR3 spells CASSQTSGMSTDTQYF. The CDR3 coding sequence is TGTGCCAGCAGCCAAACCAGCGGGATGTCCACAGATACGCAGTATTTT.

On this clone itself: At one end, the junction sequence differs from germline, possibly due to a read error. Other DNA sequences from this sample encode an identical CDR3 as well. The genes are TRBV5-1 and TRBJ1-3, with D possibly being TRBD1 (6 bases). From germline, CDR1 is SGHRS and CDR2 YFSETQ. The CDR3 totals 15 residues. Here the CDR3 DNA reads TGCGCCAGCAGCTTGGATACAGGGACTGGAAATACCATATATTTT. This sequence encodes CASSLDTGTGNTIYF.

In this sample, this clone turned up a few times. The chain couples TRBV4-3 to TRBJ1-5, with TRBD1 identical over 9 bases. CDR3 length equals 17 residues. The V segment lost 1 base and the J segment 4 bases; nucleotides outside the gene matches: 8. Germline V CDR1 and CDR2: LGHNA, YSLEER. CDR3 DNA sequence: TGCGCCAGCAGCCAAGCCCCGGAGGGACAGGGAAATCAGCCCCAGCATTTT. Protein: CASSQAPEGQGNQPQHF.

The V gene is TRBV11-2, the J gene TRBJ1-1, with 7 bases matching TRBD1. Germline lookup yields CDR1 SGHAT and CDR2 FQNNGV. The V segment lost 5 bases and the J segment 8 bases; nucleotides outside the gene matches: 11. CDR3 size: 14 residues. In nucleotides, the CDR3 is TGTGCCAGCAGCAAACCGGGACAGCCAAACGAAGCTTTCTTT. Encoded protein: CASSKPGQPNEAFF.

This clone was picked up one time. The chain is built from TRBV7-8 and TRBJ2-1; 7 nucleotides agree with TRBD1. Germline loops: CDR1 SGHVS, CDR2 FQNEAQ. This CDR3 is built from 18 residues. J was trimmed by 3 bases and V by 0 bases; bases with no gene match: 11. CDR3 loop: CASSLAWDGQVNYNEQFF. The CDR3 region has the DNA TGTGCCAGCAGCTTAGCGTGGGACGGACAGGTGAACTACAATGAGCAGTTCTTC. Combining the CDR3 with reference TRBV7-8 and TRBJ2-1 gives the whole variable domain GAGVSQSPRYKVAKRGQDVALRCDPISGHVSLFWYQQALGQGPEFLTYFQNEAQLDKSGLPSDRFFAERPEGSVSTLKIQRTQQEDSAVYLCASSLAWDGQVNYNEQFFGPGTRLTVL.

The chain employs TRBV9 and TRBJ2-2; D gene ambiguous. The CDR3 has 12 residues. V was pared by 0 bases and J by 7 bases, with 4 bases between. The germline V gene encodes CDR1 SGDLS and CDR2 YYNGEE. The DNA of the CDR3 is TGTGCCAGCAGCGTAGTTTTCGGGGAGCTGTTTTTT. Translation gives CASSVVFGELFF.

The chain recombines TRBV7-2 with TRBJ2-1; weak D call: TRBD2 (6 bases). The germline V gene encodes CDR1 SGHTA and CDR2 FQGNSA. The ends were cut back, 0 bases at V and 3 bases at J, with 12 bases in the middle. CDR3 length: 16 residues. CDR3 DNA sequence: TGTGCCAGCAGCTTAGCGGCGCTAGCGAGCTACAATGAGCAGTTCTTC. Its protein is CASSLAALASYNEQFF.

This chain uses TRBV28 with TRBJ2-6; 12 bases map to TRBD1. The CDR3 has 17 residues. Germline loops: CDR1 MDHEN, CDR2 SYDVKM. V lost 2 bases, J lost 6 bases, and 5 bases stayed unmatched. CDR3 DNA: TGTGCCAGCAGTTTAGTTGGGGGACAGGGGGCGGCCAACGTCCTGACTTTC. Residues: CASSLVGGQGAANVLTF.

The chain has TRBV6-6 and TRBJ1-2, with D possibly being TRBD1 (5 bases). There are 13 residues in the CDR3. With 6 bases removed from V and 2 bases from J, the gap between germline ends came to 10 bases. Germline V gene data show CDR1 as MNHNY and CDR2 as SVGAGI (reference sequence). In nucleotides, the CDR3 is TGTGCCAGCAGGGGGGGTTGGAACTATGGCTACACCTTC. It translates to CASRGGWNYGYTF.

The chain combines TRBV10-3 with TRBJ2-3; 9 nucleotides align to TRBD1. Germline trimming cut 6 bases from V and 3 bases from J; bases unmatched to any gene: 7. The CDR3 is 15 residues long. Germline CDR1 reads ENHRY; CDR2 reads SYGVKD. In nucleotides, the CDR3 is TGTGCCATCAGAGCACAGGGGGCCGGGACAGATACGCAGTATTTT. This translates into CAIRAQGAGTDTQYF.

This clone showed up just a few times. J is TRBJ1-1 and V is TRBV6-5; D gene unclear. The germline CDR1 and CDR2 sequences are MNHEY and SVGAGI. This CDR3 comprises 12 residues. The V end was cut by 6 bases, the J end by 3 bases, with 8 bases between. CDR3 DNA sequence: TGTGCCAGCAGAAAAAGTGACACTGAAGCTTTCTTT. It specifies CASRKSDTEAFF.

This clone was counted at least ten times. This same CDR3 is encoded by further DNA sequences in the sample. The genes are TRBV10-3 and TRBJ1-2; D is ambiguous. With 3 bases removed from V and 3 bases from J, the gap between germline ends came to 2 bases. Germline-derived CDR1 and CDR2 are ENHRY and SYGVKD. There are 11 residues in the CDR3. CDR3 sequence reads: CAISEDYGYTF. The CDR3 DNA reads as TGTGCCATCAGTGAAGACTATGGCTACACCTTC.

About this clone: Other DNA variants within this sample encode the same CDR3. The chain couples TRBV9 to TRBJ2-3, with D maybe TRBD2 (5 bases). V was shortened by 0 bases and J by 1 base, with 9 bases between the two germline ends. Looked up from germline, CDR1 is SGDLS and CDR2 is YYNGEE. This CDR3 has 15 amino acids. CDR3 region: CASSVGGRGTDTQYF. DNA of the CDR3: TGTGCCAGCAGCGTAGGCGGGCGCGGCACAGATACGCAGTATTTT.

This chain joins TRBV5-1 and TRBJ2-1, with 7 bases identical to TRBD2. Looked up from germline, CDR1 is SGHRS and CDR2 is YFSETQ. V dropped 4 bases and J dropped 3; count of bases not matched to a gene: 4. The CDR3 covers 14 residues. The CDR3 reads CASSQAGSYNEQFF. For the CDR3, the DNA is TGCGCCAGCAGCCAAGCGGGGAGCTACAATGAGCAGTTCTTC.

The genes are TRBV6-6 and TRBJ2-1; 9 bases are shared with TRBD2. Germline V gives CDR1 MNHNY, CDR2 SVGAGI (reference sequence). The V gene end was trimmed by 5 bases and the J gene end by 11 bases; junction bases not matched to a gene: 10. This CDR3 has 14 amino acids. The CDR3 is CASSTRGTSTKQFF. The CDR3 DNA sequence: TGTGCCAGCAGTACACGGGGGACTAGCACAAAGCAGTTCTTC.

This sequence joins TRBV7-2 and TRBJ2-3, with D possibly TRBD2 on 6 matching bases. Germline CDR1 reads SGHTA; CDR2 reads FQGNSA. The length of the CDR3 is 17 residues. V was trimmed by 7 bases and J by 3 bases, leaving 23 bases between them. CDR3 in amino acids: CASTKKSRAGTTDTQYF. In DNA form, the CDR3 reads TGTGCCAGCACTAAGAAGTCAAGGGCGGGGACGACAGATACGCAGTATTTT. The variable domain in full, with the rest retrieved from reference TRBV7-2 and TRBJ2-3, is GAGVSQSPSNKVTEKGKDVELRCDPISGHTALYWYRQSLGQGLEFLIYFQGNSAPDKSGLPSDRFSAERTGGSVSTLTIQRTQQEDSAVYLCASTKKSRAGTTDTQYFGPGTRLTVL.

The chain combines TRBV9 with TRBJ2-3, with D unclear. Per the germline V gene, CDR1 is SGDLS and CDR2 is YYNGEE. Trimming removed 0 bases at V and 7 bases at J, with 15 bases between. This CDR3 spans 15 amino acids. The CDR3 nucleotides are TGTGCCAGCAGCGTAGAAGTGGTGAACCCCCATACGCAGTATTTT. Protein product: CASSVEVVNPHTQYF.